This T cell receptor (beta chain) was captured in a study of Ad26.COV2.S vaccination and SARS-CoV-2 variants. Study at large: The trial was COV1001 and the donor's arm was Ad26.COV2.S. The vaccine Ad26.COV2.S was put into the muscle once, or twice with 56 days between. Broader study findings: Vaccinated and placebo-treated recipients had similar non-spike TCR breadth.

With regard to this clone: The antigen remains unidentified.

The repertoire was sequenced with immunoSEQ multiplex PCR; TCRdb's copy has only in-frame clones and lacks some. The sample includes approximately 300,000 clones, more than 70% of them seen just once. Treatment given: about 20 received Ad26.COV2.S at low or high dose, single or two shots; 5 received placebo; per-sample allocation not given. It was on day 63 after the first vaccine or placebo injection that samples were taken. Vaccination used an Ad26 vector expressing Wuhan-strain SARS-CoV-2 spike. V shed 5 bases and J 6 bases; nucleotides not matched to a gene: 6. CDR1 and CDR2 from the germline V gene are MNHEY and SVGAGI. The CDR3 runs 13 residues.

This material consisted of peripheral blood, taken in a trial of Ad26.COV2.S vaccine versus placebo. The J gene is TRBJ1-2, the V gene TRBV6-5; TRBD1 agrees at 7 bases. The clonotype comes from a person between 18 and 60 years old who received the Ad26.COV2.S COVID-19 vaccine or a placebo. The CDR3 DNA is TGTGCCAGCAGTAACAGGGGTGCGAATGGCTACACCTTC. This encodes CASSNRGANGYTF.